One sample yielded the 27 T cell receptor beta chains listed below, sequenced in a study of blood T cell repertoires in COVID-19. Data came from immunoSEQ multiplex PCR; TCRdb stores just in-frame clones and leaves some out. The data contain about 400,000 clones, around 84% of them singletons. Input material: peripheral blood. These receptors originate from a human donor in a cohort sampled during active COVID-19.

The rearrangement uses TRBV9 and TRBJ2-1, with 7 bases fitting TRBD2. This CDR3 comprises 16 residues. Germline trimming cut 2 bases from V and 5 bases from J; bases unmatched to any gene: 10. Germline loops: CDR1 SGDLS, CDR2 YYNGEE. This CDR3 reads CASSVYPSGTDNEQFF. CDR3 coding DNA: TGTGCCAGCAGCGTGTACCCCAGCGGGACCGACAATGAGCAGTTCTTC.

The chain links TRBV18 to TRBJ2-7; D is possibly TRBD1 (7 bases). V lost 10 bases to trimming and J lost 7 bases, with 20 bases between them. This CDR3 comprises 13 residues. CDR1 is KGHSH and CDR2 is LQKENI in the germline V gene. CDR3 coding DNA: TGTGCCACCACCAGGGGGGCGGACAGAGAGCAGTACTTC. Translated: CATTRGADREQYF.

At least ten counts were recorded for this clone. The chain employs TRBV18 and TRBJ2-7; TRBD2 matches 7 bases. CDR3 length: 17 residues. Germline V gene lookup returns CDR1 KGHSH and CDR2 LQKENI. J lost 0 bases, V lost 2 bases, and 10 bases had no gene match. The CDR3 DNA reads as TGTGCCAGCTCACCAGCGGCGGGCGGGAGTATCTCCTACGAGCAGTACTTC. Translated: CASSPAAGGSISYEQYF.

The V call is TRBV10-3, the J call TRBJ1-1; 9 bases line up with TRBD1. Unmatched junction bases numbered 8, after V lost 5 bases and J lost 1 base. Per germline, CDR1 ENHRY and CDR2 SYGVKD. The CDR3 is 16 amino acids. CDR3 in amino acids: CAISWDRVGENTEAFF. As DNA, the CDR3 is TGTGCCATCAGTTGGGACAGGGTTGGCGAGAACACTGAAGCTTTCTTT.

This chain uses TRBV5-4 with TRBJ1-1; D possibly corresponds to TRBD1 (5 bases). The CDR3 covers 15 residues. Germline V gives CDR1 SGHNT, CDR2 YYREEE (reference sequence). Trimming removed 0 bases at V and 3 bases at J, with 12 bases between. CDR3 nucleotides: TGTGCCAGCAGCTTGGTGCGGGGGGGGGACACTGAAGCTTTCTTT. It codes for CASSLVRGGDTEAFF.

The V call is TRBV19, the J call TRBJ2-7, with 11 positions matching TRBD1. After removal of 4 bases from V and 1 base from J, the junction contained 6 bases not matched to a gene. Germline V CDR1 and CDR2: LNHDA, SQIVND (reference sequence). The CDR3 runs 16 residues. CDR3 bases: TGTGCCAGTAGTACCTCCGGGACAGGGGGGTCCTACGAGCAGTACTTC. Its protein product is CASSTSGTGGSYEQYF.

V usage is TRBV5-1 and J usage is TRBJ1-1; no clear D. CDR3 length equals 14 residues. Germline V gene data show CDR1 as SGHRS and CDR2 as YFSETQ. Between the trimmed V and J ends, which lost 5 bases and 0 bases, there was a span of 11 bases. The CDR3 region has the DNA TGCGCCAGCAGGATAACGAGCATGAACACTGAAGCTTTCTTT. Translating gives CASRITSMNTEAFF.

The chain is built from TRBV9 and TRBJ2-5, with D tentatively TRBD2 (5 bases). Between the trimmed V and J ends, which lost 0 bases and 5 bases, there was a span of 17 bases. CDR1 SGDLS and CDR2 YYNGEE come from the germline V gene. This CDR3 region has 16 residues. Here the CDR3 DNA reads TGTGCCAGCAGCGTAGGCCCCGGGAATAGGAGGGAGACCCAGTACTTC. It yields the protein CASSVGPGNRRETQYF.

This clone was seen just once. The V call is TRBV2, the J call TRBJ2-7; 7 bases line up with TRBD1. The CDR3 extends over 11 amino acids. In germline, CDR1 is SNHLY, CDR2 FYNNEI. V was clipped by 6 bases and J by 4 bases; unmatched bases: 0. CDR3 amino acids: CASRTGYEQYF. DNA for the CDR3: TGTGCCAGCAGGACAGGGTACGAGCAGTACTTC.

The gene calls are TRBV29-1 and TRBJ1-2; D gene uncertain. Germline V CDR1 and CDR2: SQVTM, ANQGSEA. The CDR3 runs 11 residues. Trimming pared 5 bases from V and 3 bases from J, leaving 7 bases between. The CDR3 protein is CSVRTDYGYTF. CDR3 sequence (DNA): TGCAGCGTTCGAACGGACTATGGCTACACCTTC.

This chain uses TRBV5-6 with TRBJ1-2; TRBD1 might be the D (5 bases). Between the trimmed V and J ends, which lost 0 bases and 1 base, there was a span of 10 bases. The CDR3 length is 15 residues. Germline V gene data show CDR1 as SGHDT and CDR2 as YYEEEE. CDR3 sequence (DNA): TGTGCCAGCAGCTTGGGACAGTGGGTTAACTATGGCTACACCTTC. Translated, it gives CASSLGQWVNYGYTF.

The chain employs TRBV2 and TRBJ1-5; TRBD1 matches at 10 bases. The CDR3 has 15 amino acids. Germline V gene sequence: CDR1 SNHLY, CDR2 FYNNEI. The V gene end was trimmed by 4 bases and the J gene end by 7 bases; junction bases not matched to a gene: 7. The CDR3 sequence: CASSGTGGFGQPQHF. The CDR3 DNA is TGTGCCAGCAGTGGGACAGGGGGTTTTGGACAGCCCCAGCATTTT.

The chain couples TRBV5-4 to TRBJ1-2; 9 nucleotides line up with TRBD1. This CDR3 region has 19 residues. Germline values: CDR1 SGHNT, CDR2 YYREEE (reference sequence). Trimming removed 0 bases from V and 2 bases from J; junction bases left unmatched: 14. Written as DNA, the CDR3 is TGTGCCAGCAGCTTGGCCGGGGGACAGGGAGTTTGGAAAAACTATGGCTACACCTTC. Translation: CASSLAGGQGVWKNYGYTF.

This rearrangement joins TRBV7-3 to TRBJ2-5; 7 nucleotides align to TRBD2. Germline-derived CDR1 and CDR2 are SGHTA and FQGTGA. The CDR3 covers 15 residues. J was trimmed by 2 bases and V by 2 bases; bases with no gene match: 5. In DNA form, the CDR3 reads TGTGCCAGCAGCTTAGGCCGGGGGGTGCAAGAGACCCAGTACTTC. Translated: CASSLGRGVQETQYF. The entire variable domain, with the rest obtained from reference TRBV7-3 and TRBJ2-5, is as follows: GAGVSQTPSNKVTEKGKYVELRCDPISGHTALYWYRQSLGQGPEFLIYFQGTGAADDSGLPNDRFFAVRPEGSVSTLKIQRTERGDSAVYLCASSLGRGVQETQYFGPGTRLLVL.

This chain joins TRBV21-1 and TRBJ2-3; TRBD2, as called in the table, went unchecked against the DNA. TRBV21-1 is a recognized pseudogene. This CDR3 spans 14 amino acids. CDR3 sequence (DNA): TGTGCCAGGTACGGGACTAGCTTTGGATATACGCAGTATTTT. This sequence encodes CARYGTSFGYTQYF.

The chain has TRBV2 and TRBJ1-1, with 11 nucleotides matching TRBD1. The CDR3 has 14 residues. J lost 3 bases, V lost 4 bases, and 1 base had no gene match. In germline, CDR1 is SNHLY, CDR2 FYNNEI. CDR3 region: CASSVGQGDTEAFF. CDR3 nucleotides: TGTGCCAGCAGTGTGGGACAGGGGGACACTGAAGCTTTCTTT.

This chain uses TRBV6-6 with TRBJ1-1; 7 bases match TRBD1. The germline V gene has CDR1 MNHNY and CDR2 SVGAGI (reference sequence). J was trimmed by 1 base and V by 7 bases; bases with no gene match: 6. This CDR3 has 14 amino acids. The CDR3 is CASILGTANTEAFF. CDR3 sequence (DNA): TGTGCCAGCATCCTCGGGACAGCGAACACTGAAGCTTTCTTT.

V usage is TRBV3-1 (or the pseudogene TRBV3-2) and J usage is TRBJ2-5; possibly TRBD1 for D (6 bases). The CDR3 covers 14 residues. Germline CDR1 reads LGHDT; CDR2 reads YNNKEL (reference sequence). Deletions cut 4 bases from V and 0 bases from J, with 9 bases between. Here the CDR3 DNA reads TGTGCCAGCAGCCCCGGACAGTACCAAGAGACCCAGTACTTC. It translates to CASSPGQYQETQYF.

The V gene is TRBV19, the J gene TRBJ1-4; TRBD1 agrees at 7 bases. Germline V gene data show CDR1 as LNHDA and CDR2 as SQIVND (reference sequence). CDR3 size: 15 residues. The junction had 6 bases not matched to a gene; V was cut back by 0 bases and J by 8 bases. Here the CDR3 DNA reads TGTGCCAGTAGTATAGACGGGACAGATACCGAAAAACTGTTTTTT. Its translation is CASSIDGTDTEKLFF.

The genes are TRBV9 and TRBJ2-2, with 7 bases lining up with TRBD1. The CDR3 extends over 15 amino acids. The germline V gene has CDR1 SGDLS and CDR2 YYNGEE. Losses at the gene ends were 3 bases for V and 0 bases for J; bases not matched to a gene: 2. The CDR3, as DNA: TGTGCCAGCAGCGCCGGGACAGCGAACACCGGGGAGCTGTTTTTT. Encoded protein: CASSAGTANTGELFF.

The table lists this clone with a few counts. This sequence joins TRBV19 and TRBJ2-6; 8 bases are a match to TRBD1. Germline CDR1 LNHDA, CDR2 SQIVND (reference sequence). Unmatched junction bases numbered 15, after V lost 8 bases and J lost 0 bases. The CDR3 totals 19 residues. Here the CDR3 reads CASGGQGHRIFSGANVLTF. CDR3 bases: TGTGCCAGTGGAGGACAGGGCCATCGAATTTTCTCTGGGGCCAACGTCCTGACTTTC.

The CDR3 DNA reads as TGTGCCAGCGGACGACCAGGGACCGGGGAGCTGTTTTTT. It is translated as CASGRPGTGELFF. The rearrangement links TRBV28 to TRBJ2-2; a weak D match, TRBD1 (5 bases). The germline V gene encodes CDR1 MDHEN and CDR2 SYDVKM. This CDR3 has 13 residues. Trimming cost V 8 bases and J 5 bases, with 12 bases left between them.

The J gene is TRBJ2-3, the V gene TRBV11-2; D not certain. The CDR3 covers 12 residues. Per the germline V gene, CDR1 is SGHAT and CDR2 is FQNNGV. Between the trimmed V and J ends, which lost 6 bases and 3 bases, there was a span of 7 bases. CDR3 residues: CASRNGTDTQYF. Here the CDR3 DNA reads TGTGCCAGCAGGAACGGGACAGATACGCAGTATTTT.

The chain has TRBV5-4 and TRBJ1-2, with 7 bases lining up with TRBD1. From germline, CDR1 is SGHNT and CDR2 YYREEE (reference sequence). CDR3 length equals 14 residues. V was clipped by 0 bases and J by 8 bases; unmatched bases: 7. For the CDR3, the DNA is TGTGCCAGCAGCTTGGTACGGGGACAGCGGGGCTACACCTTC. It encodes CASSLVRGQRGYTF. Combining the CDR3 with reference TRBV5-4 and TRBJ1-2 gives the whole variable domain ETGVTQSPTHLIKTRGQQVTLRCSSQSGHNTVSWYQQALGQGPQFIFQYYREEENGRGNFPPRFSGLQFPNYSSELNVNALELDDSALYLCASSLVRGQRGYTFGSGTRLTVV.

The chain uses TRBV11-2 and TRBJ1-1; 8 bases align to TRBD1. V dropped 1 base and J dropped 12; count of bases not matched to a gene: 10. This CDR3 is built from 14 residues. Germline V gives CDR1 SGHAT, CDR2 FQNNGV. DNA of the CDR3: TGTGCCAGCAGCTTAGGGCCCGGGACAGGTCAAACTTTCTTT. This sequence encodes CASSLGPGTGQTFF.

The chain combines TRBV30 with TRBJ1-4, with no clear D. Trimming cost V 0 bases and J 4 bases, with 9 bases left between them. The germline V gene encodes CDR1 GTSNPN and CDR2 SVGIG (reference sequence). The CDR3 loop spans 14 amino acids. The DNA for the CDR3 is TGTGCCTGGAGTGTACGGCGGAATAATGAAAAACTGTTTTTT. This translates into CAWSVRRNNEKLFF.

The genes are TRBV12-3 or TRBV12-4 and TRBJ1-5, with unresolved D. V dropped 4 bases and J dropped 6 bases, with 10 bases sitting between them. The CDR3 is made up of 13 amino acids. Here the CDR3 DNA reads TGTGCCAGCAGTTCCGGAGCGGGTCAGCCCCAGCATTTT. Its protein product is CASSSGAGQPQHF.